This TCR beta chain was recorded in a study of blood T cell repertoires in COVID-19. Participants had their cohort set by participant-reported clinical history. V lost 1 base and J lost 7; bases outside the gene matches: 6. This CDR3 comprises 16 residues. Germline V gene lookup returns CDR1 SGHRS and CDR2 YFSETQ. Original processing notes: How many nucleated cells were present was estimated from reference gene primer amplification. The table came from immunoSEQ multiplex PCR; TCRdb's copy has only in-frame clones and leaves some out. The DNA was the basis for D and trimming; V, J and clone size are from that table. The sample records approximately 220,000 clones, more than 80% being singletons.

The sequence came from a woman in her thirties or forties with acute COVID-19. The V and J genes are TRBV5-1 and TRBJ2-2; 11 nucleotides line up with TRBD2. Sequenced: PBMCs or T cells enriched from blood (not recorded which). CDR3 amino acids: CASSLNSGGARGELFF. CDR3 coding DNA: TGCGCCAGCAGCTTGAATAGCGGGGGGGCCCGCGGGGAGCTGTTTTTT.